The rows below give T cell receptor beta chains drawn from one sample of a study of blood T cell repertoires in COVID-19. Some clones are missing from TCRdb's copy, which holds only in-frame ones; the method was immunoSEQ multiplex PCR. The sample carries more than 250,000 clones, 87% recorded once. The sample consisted of PBMCs or T cells enriched from blood (not recorded which). These receptor sequences come from a woman aged 25-40 years who had recovered from COVID-19. The CDR3 runs from the conserved cysteine through the conserved F or W. Fields, in order: D gene, clone size, J gene, V gene, CDR3 protein, CDR3 DNA. The D gene is left open where the match is weak. Size tells how often a clone was seen (once, few, many) or the class of an expanded clone, and some rows leave it out.

TRBD1	-	TRBJ2-5	TRBV11-3	CASSLGQGTQYF	TGTGCCAGCAGCTTAGGACAGGGGACCCAGTACTTC
TRBD1	-	TRBJ1-1	TRBV19	CASSMSGGTEAFF	TGTGCCAGTAGTATGTCAGGGGGCACTGAAGCTTTCTTT
-	-	TRBJ1-1	TRBV4-1	CASSGVRAQGTEAFF	TGCGCCAGCAGCGGAGTCAGGGCTCAAGGCACTGAAGCTTTCTTT
-	-	TRBJ1-5	TRBV5-4	CASSGGNNQPQHF	TGTGCCAGCAGCGGGGGGAACAATCAGCCCCAGCATTTT
-	-	TRBJ1-2	TRBV5-1	CASSSDYGYTF	TGCGCCAGCAGCTCGGACTATGGCTACACCTTC
TRBD2	-	TRBJ2-7	TRBV7-2	CASSSGGEQYF	TGTGCCAGCAGCTCGGGGGGAGAGCAGTACTTC
-	few	TRBJ1-1	TRBV6-5	CASSYQGSGGTEAFF	TGTGCCAGCAGTTATCAAGGAAGCGGGGGCACTGAAGCTTTCTTT
-	-	TRBJ1-5	TRBV13	CASSVQGRNQPQHF	TGTGCCAGCAGCGTCCAGGGTAGGAATCAGCCCCAGCATTTT
-	-	TRBJ2-3	TRBV7-7	CASSRGVANTDTQYF	TGTGCTAGCAGCCGGGGAGTAGCAAACACAGATACGCAGTATTTT
TRBD1	-	TRBJ1-5	TRBV7-2	CASSLGGGGNQPQHF	TGTGCCAGCAGCTTAGGAGGGGGCGGAAATCAGCCCCAGCATTTT
TRBD1	-	TRBJ1-3	TRBV5-4	CASSSAGAGGAGNTIYF	TGTGCCAGCAGCTCCGCCGGGGCAGGGGGCGCCGGAAACACCATATATTTT
-	-	TRBJ1-2	TRBV5-6	CASSSRASGKPTGLYGYTF	TGTGCCAGCAGCTCCCGAGCGTCGGGCAAACCGACAGGACTCTATGGCTACACCTTC
-	-	TRBJ1-5	TRBV9	CASSVDGSGGQPQHF	TGTGCCAGCAGCGTAGATGGGTCAGGTGGTCAGCCCCAGCATTTT
TRBD2	-	TRBJ2-3	TRBV19	CASRTVAGLTDTQYF	TGTGCCAGTAGAACAGTAGCGGGGCTCACAGATACGCAGTATTTT
-	-	TRBJ2-7	TRBV7-9	CASSLPPSGGLSYEQYF	TGTGCCAGCAGCTTACCGCCATCGGGGGGCCTTTCCTACGAGCAGTACTTC
TRBD1	-	TRBJ1-6	TRBV2	CASSIGQGNSPLHF	TGTGCCAGCAGTATCGGACAGGGGAATTCACCCCTCCACTTT
TRBD1	-	TRBJ1-5	TRBV30	CAWSVMDREDQPQHF	TGTGCCTGGAGTGTAATGGACAGGGAAGATCAGCCCCAGCATTTT
-	-	TRBJ1-1	TRBV19	CASNPGPRGTEAFF	TGTGCCAGTAACCCCGGGCCAAGAGGGACTGAAGCTTTCTTT
TRBD1	-	TRBJ1-2	TRBV5-4	CASSLRQGGYGYTF	TGTGCCAGCAGCTTGCGTCAGGGGGGCTATGGCTACACCTTC
TRBD1	-	TRBJ1-1	TRBV6-5	CASSYTTGVRTEAFF	TGTGCCAGCAGTTACACGACAGGGGTTCGGACTGAAGCTTTCTTT
TRBD1	-	TRBJ1-1	TRBV5-1	CASSSGTDSNTEAFF	TGCGCCAGCAGCTCCGGGACAGACTCCAACACTGAAGCTTTCTTT
-	-	TRBJ1-1	TRBV29-1	CSVERNTEAFF	TGCAGCGTTGAACGGAACACTGAAGCTTTCTTT
TRBD1	once	TRBJ1-2	TRBV6-5	CASRAPGQGYGYTF	TGTGCCAGCAGAGCTCCGGGACAGGGGTATGGCTACACCTTC
-	-	TRBJ1-1	TRBV6-1	CASRWDTPNTEAFF	TGTGCCAGCAGATGGGACACACCAAACACTGAAGCTTTCTTT
-	-	TRBJ2-5	TRBV19	CASSSLSGVQETQYF	TGTGCCAGTAGTTCTCTGTCAGGGGTACAAGAGACCCAGTACTTC
TRBD2	-	TRBJ2-2	TRBV5-1	CASSLGGGGMNTGELFF	TGCGCCAGCAGCTTGGGCGGCGGGGGGATGAACACCGGGGAGCTGTTTTTT
-	-	TRBJ1-2	TRBV5-4	CASSLGAAPNYGYTF	TGTGCCAGCAGCTTGGGCGCAGCGCCTAACTATGGCTACACCTTC
-	-	TRBJ1-6	TRBV9	CASSVGDTNSPLHF	TGTGCCAGCAGCGTAGGGGACACTAATTCACCCCTCCACTTT
TRBD2	once	TRBJ2-7	TRBV6-5	CASSKTRAGSYEQYF	TGTGCCAGCAGTAAGACTAGAGCGGGGTCCTACGAGCAGTACTTC
-	-	TRBJ1-3	TRBV7-8	CASSLDEGLRGDTIYF	TGTGCCAGCAGCTTAGATGAGGGTTTGCGGGGTGACACCATATATTTT
-	once	TRBJ1-1	TRBV15	CATSRDLGWTLNTEAFF	TGTGCCACCAGCAGAGATCTGGGATGGACTCTGAACACTGAAGCTTTCTTT
-	once	TRBJ1-1	TRBV24-1	CATSVGDHEAFF	TGTGCCACCAGTGTTGGAGACCATGAAGCTTTCTTT
TRBD2	-	TRBJ2-3	TRBV19	CASSQASGGGGDTQYF	TGTGCCAGTAGTCAAGCTAGCGGGGGGGGTGGAGATACGCAGTATTTT
TRBD2	-	TRBJ2-1	TRBV7-2	CASSPAASGHSYNEQFF	TGTGCCAGCAGCCCGGCGGCTAGCGGACACTCCTACAATGAGCAGTTCTTC
-	-	TRBJ1-1	TRBV18	CASLGTEAFF	TGTGCCAGCTTAGGGACAGAAGCTTTCTTT
TRBD1	-	TRBJ1-2	TRBV30	CASLSGGGYTF	TGTGCCTCCCTCTCAGGGGGAGGCTACACCTTC
TRBD2	-	TRBJ2-1	TRBV14	CASSYSGGPSYNEQFF	TGTGCCAGCAGCTATAGCGGGGGCCCCTCCTACAATGAGCAGTTCTTC
-	-	TRBJ1-1	TRBV7-2	CASRREGQRDTEAFF	TGTGCCAGCAGACGGGAGGGGCAGCGAGACACTGAAGCTTTCTTT
-	-	TRBJ2-4	TRBV2	CASSEVTGKNIQYF	TGTGCCAGCAGTGAGGTGACAGGCAAAAACATTCAGTACTTC
-	-	TRBJ2-1	TRBV30	CAYLKPTRVSSYNEQFF	TGTGCCTACCTAAAACCCACTCGGGTGAGCTCCTACAATGAGCAGTTCTTC
TRBD1	-	TRBJ1-2	TRBV3-1/TRBV3-2	CASNPRTGGGGYTF	TGTGCCAGCAACCCGAGGACAGGAGGAGGCGGCTACACCTTC
TRBD2	-	TRBJ2-1	TRBV5-1	CASSFSGTRDEQFF	TGCGCCAGCAGCTTCTCCGGGACTAGGGATGAGCAGTTCTTC
TRBD1	-	TRBJ1-2	TRBV12-3/TRBV12-4	CASRKSGQGGYTF	TGTGCCAGCAGAAAATCGGGACAGGGAGGCTACACCTTC
-	-	TRBJ2-5	TRBV30	CAHRSLGRETQYF	TGTGCCCACCGCTCCCTAGGGAGAGAGACCCAGTACTTC
-	-	TRBJ2-6	TRBV5-4	CASSSLSGDLPGANVLTF	TGTGCCAGCAGCTCATTATCCGGGGACTTACCTGGGGCCAACGTCCTGACTTTC
-	-	TRBJ1-1	TRBV6-5	CASKLNTEAFF	TGTGCCAGCAAGCTAAACACTGAAGCTTTCTTT
-	-	TRBJ1-1	TRBV6-5	CASSYSRGVMLSFF	TGTGCCAGCAGTTACTCAAGGGGTGTTATGTTGTCTTTCTTT
TRBD2	-	TRBJ2-3	TRBV5-1	CASSLGGGAGGDTQYF	TGCGCCAGCAGCTTGGGCGGGGGGGCCGGAGGAGATACGCAGTATTTT
TRBD1	-	TRBJ1-5	TRBV30	CAWSVPRGDQPQHF	TGTGCCTGGAGTGTACCCAGGGGGGACCAGCCCCAGCATTTT
-	-	TRBJ1-4	TRBV4-2	CASSQGPTENNEKLFF	TGTGCCAGCAGCCAAGGGCCCACAGAAAATAATGAAAAACTGTTTTTT
TRBD1	-	TRBJ1-2	TRBV6-5	CASRGTGRSYGYTF	TGTGCCAGCAGAGGGACAGGGAGAAGCTATGGCTACACCTTC
TRBD1	-	TRBJ1-5	TRBV5-8	CASSRDRGRQPQHF	TGTGCCAGCAGCCGGGACAGGGGACGTCAGCCCCAGCATTTT
TRBD2	-	TRBJ2-7	TRBV6-2/TRBV6-3	CASSYSSGGVEQYF	TGTGCCAGCAGTTACTCGTCGGGGGGGGTGGAGCAGTACTTC